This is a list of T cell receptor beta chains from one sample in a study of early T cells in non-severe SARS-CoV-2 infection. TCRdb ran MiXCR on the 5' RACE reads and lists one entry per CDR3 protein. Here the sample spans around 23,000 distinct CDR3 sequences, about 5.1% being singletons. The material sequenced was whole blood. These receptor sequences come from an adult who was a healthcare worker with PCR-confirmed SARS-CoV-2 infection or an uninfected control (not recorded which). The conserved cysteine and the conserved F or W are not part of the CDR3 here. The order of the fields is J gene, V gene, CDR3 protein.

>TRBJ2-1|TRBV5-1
ASSLEQGRGNEQF
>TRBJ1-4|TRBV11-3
ASSLGARTSTNEKLF
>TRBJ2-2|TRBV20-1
SARDPGQGVNTGELF
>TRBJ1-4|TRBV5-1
ASSSGPNRNEKLF
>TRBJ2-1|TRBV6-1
ASGTSVYNEQF
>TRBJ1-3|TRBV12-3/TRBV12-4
ASSQTSSGNTIY
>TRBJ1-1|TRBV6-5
ASTYGLSVNTEAF
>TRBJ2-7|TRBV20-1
SATYPTSGSYEQY
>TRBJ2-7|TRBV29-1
SVSLSDPYSYEQY
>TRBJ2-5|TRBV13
ASSLAGYGSSQETQY
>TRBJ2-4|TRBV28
ASSRPGQVAKNIQY
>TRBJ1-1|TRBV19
ASSISAGNTEAF
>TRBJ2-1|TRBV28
ASSLVSGTYNEQF
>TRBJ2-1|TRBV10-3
AISESASGRVSSYNEQF
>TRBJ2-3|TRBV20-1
SASQGTYTQY
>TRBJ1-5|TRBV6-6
ASIRQGAAQPQH
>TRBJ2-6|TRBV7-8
AAGQGASGANVLT
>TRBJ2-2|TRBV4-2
ASSQEAGVAAGELF
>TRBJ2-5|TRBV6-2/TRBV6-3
ASISGVPEGETQY
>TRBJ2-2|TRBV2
ASTPTSQGGGELF
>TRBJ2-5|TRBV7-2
ASSRQSQETQY
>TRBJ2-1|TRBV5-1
ASSLAHVRDEQF
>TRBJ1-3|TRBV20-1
SARLEGNTIY
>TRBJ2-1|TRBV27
ASSLDYLYNEQF
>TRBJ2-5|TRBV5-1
ASSPETGVTETQY
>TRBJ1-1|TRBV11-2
ASSWGQAEAF
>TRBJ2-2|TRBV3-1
ASSQELLHTGELF
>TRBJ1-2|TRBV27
ASSSDRDRGYGYT
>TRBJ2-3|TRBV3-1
ASSQELRANADTQY
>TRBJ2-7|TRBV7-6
ASSLGAQSYEQY
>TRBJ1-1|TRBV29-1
SARGYTEAF
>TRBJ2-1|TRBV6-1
ATDPIYNEQF
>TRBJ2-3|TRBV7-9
ASSFVSDVGSPAIYTQY
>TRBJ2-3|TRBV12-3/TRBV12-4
ASSLDSSTDTQY
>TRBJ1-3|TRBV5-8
ASSLGLPGNTIY